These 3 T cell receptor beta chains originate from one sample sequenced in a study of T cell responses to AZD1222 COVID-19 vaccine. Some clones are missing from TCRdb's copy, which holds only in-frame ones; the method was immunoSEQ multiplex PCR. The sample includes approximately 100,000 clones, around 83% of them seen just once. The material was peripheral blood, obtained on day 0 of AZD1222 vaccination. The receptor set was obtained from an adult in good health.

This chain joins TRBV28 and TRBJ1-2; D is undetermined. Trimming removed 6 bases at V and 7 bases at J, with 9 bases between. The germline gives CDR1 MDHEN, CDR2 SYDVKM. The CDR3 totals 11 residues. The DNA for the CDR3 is TGTGCCAGCAGCTCACTATCTGGCTACACCTTC. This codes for CASSSLSGYTF.

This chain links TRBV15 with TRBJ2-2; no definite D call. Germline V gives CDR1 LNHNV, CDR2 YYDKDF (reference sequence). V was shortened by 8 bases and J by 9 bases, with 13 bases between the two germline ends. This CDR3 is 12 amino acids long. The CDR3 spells CATLRSGRELFF. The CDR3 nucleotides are TGTGCCACCCTACGCTCGGGCCGGGAGCTGTTTTTT.

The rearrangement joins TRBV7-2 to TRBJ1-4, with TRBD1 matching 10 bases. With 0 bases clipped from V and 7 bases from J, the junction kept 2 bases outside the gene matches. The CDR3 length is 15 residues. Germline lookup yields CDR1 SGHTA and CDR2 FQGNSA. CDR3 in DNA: TGTGCCAGCAGCTTAGCCGGACAGGGGGGTGAAAAACTGTTTTTT. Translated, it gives CASSLAGQGGEKLFF.